The subject of this entry is one TCR beta chain. This clone was observed a few times. Its specific antigen is unknown. The input lacks base qualities; no much larger clone sits a single base away. V is pared back by 3 bases and J by 0 bases, with 13 bases lying between the germline termini. CDR1 and CDR2, per the germline V gene, are SGHDT and YYEEEE. Including cysteine and phenylalanine, the CDR3 has 16 amino acids. Only the CDR3 portion is preserved as DNA: 48 bases, with reading frame beginning at the first base. This record belongs to a study of lymphopenia after photon versus proton radiotherapy (dated by TCRdb to between 2017 and 2020). About the investigation overall: The immunological effects of photon versus proton radiation therapy were compared in patients with gastrointestinal tumors who developed high-grade lymphopenia. A cohort of around 21 patients with gastrointestinal tumors who received either photon or proton therapy and subsequently developed lymphopenia was included. The study was designed to characterize how the impact on the immune system differs between the two radiation modalities. The paper as a whole reports these results and caveats: The survival association was assessed only in patients who died, and better survival with proton therapy was presented by the authors as a possibility rather than a demonstrated result. Once the lymphocyte count had reached its nadir, the repertoires of photon-treated patients showed oligoclonal expansion, particularly of CD8+ Temra cells, and this expansion drove the decline in diversity. Across the cohort, a larger post-nadir drop in TCR diversity was inversely correlated with overall survival time among patients who died. Relative stability during treatment was observed in proton-treated patients, whereas loss of naive T cells and TCR diversity and gain of effector/memory populations were observed in photon-treated patients.

Library generation was performed with the immunoSEQ multiplex PCR assay. T cell repertoires were profiled with deep sequencing of rearranged TCR beta loci together with multiparametric flow cytometry. TCRdb took this table from immuneACCESS and kept in-frame rearrangements with V and J called. Such tables lack part of the clones; where checked against another copy, unresolved V genes explain under half of the gap, and the rest is unexplained. Here the sample has 150,000 or so clones; roughly nine tenths occur a single time. The top ten constitute approximately 4.7% of the sample. The sample consisted of peripheral blood, taken from a patient treated with photon-based radiotherapy. The receptor was isolated from a man aged 50-59 years with gastric cancer. The chain is made from TRBV5-6 and TRBJ1-3, with TRBD1 tentatively as D gene (5 bases match). The DNA sequence reads TGTGCCAGCAGCTCCCTAGGGGCCGACTCTGGAAACACCATATATTTT. Its translation is CASSSLGADSGNTIYF.